This paragraph reports one T cell receptor beta chain. In the original workflow: Nucleated cell counts were estimated from reference gene primer amplification. Sequencing was performed with immunoSEQ multiplex PCR; in TCRdb, only in-frame clones are kept and a portion is missing. The DNA was the basis for D and trimming; V, J and clone size are from that table. The repertoire has around 24,000 clones, around 89% of them found once; the top ten carry 1.5% to 2%. The J segment lost 6 bases and the V segment lost 4 bases, leaving 14 bases of the junction unmatched. Germline loops: CDR1 SGHRS, CDR2 YFSETQ. This CDR3 has 17 amino acids. The data derive from a study of blood T cell repertoires in COVID-19. Across the whole study: Samples representing acute and convalescent COVID-19 were sourced from the United States, Italy and Spain. Sources were T cells, B-cell-depleted T cells, or PBMCs; the material itself was cDNA or gDNA.

The sample comprised peripheral blood. The J gene is TRBJ2-7, the V gene TRBV5-1; 12 nucleotides match TRBD1. The source of this sequence is a woman in her fifties or sixties with active COVID-19. CDR3: CASSPNLPGQGASEQYF. CDR3 nucleotide sequence: TGCGCCAGCAGCCCCAATTTACCGGGACAGGGGGCTTCCGAGCAGTACTTC.